These T cell receptor beta chains were read from a single sample in a study of graft-versus-host responses after intestinal transplantation. The antigens for these receptors are not known. Measured with immunoSEQ multiplex PCR; TCRdb has only the in-frame clones, and not every one. This sample has approximately 90,000 clones; roughly 85% occur once, and the top ten carry 0.65% to 0.85%. This material consisted of unstimulated CD4+ T cells sorted from spleen or lymph node cells, taken before intestinal transplant. The origin of the receptors is a human donor who received an intestinal transplant. Each CDR3 is given with its conserved first and last residue. Fields, in order: clone size, J gene, V gene, D gene, CDR3 length, CDR3 DNA, CDR3 protein. The D gene is left open where the match is weak. Not all rows give a size; the values are once, few, many and, for expanded clones, a class.

>.|TRBJ1-2|TRBV7-9|.|13
TGTGCCAGCAGCTTAGCAGGGGGCTATGGCTACACCTTC
CASSLAGGYGYTF
>few|TRBJ2-5|TRBV18|.|14
TGTGCCAGCTCACCGGTTGGGGGCTGGGAGACCCAGTACTTC
CASSPVGGWETQYF
>.|TRBJ2-1|TRBV5-4|TRBD1|16
TGTGCCAGCAGCCCGGGACAGGGGGTGTCCTACAATGAGCAGTTCTTC
CASSPGQGVSYNEQFF
>.|TRBJ2-7|TRBV15|TRBD2|15
TGTGCCACCAGCGGATTTAGCGGGAGCTCCTACGAGCAGTACTTC
CATSGFSGSSYEQYF
>.|TRBJ2-5|TRBV5-1|.|15
TGCGCCAGCAGCTTGTGGGCAGGGCAGGGGGAGACCCAGTACTTC
CASSLWAGQGETQYF
>.|TRBJ1-2|TRBV28|.|17
TGTGCCAGCAGTTTAGATGGGCAGACGGTGGGTTTTCGGGGCTACACCTTC
CASSLDGQTVGFRGYTF
>once|TRBJ1-2|TRBV28|.|13
TGTGCCAGCAGTTTAAATCAAGGGGATGGCTACACCTTC
CASSLNQGDGYTF
>.|TRBJ2-4|TRBV5-6|TRBD1|15
TGTGCCAGCAGCGGGGGACAGGGGATCAAAAACATTCAGTACTTC
CASSGGQGIKNIQYF
>.|TRBJ1-1|TRBV19|.|13
TGTGCCAGTAGTATAGCTCTCAGGACTGAAGCTTTCTTT
CASSIALRTEAFF
>once|TRBJ1-1|TRBV28|.|17
TGTGCCAGCAGTTTATGGGGGGGACCGGACATGAACACTGAAGCTTTCTTT
CASSLWGGPDMNTEAFF
>.|TRBJ2-1|TRBV9|.|14
TGTGCCAGCAGCGGCCGGACTACATACAATGAGCAGTTCTTC
CASSGRTTYNEQFF
>.|TRBJ2-7|TRBV20-1|.|11
TGCAGTGCGTATTCAGGGGTCGAGCAGTACTTC
CSAYSGVEQYF
>once|TRBJ2-5|TRBV5-4|.|13
TGTGCCAGCAGCTTGGCCGTCCAAGAGACCCAGTACTTC
CASSLAVQETQYF
>few|TRBJ1-2|TRBV30|.|13
TGTGCCTGGAGTTTACAGGGCGGCTATGGCTACACCTTC
CAWSLQGGYGYTF
>.|TRBJ1-3|TRBV4-2|TRBD1|16
TGTGCCAGCAGCCAAGCCGACAGGGGGGCTGGAAACACCATATATTTT
CASSQADRGAGNTIYF
>.|TRBJ1-4|TRBV4-1|TRBD1|13
TGCGCCAGCAGCCAAGTGACAGGGGAAAAACTGTTTTTT
CASSQVTGEKLFF
>.|TRBJ2-7|TRBV28|TRBD2|13
TGTGCCAGCATGGCTAGCGGGATCTACGAGCAGTACTTC
CASMASGIYEQYF